This TCR beta chain was observed in a study of CD8 T cells in ankylosing spondylitis. Study-wide findings and caveats: Reportedly, matched ankylosing spondylitis synovial fluid was significantly enriched for disease-linked clones. In ankylosing spondylitis blood, a motif of several highly homologous TCR beta variants appeared characteristic.

CDR1 is SGHAT and CDR2 is FQNNGV in the germline V gene. The CDR3 spans 14 residues. The V and J ends lost 5 bases and 3 bases respectively, with 10 bases between them. Comment on this clonotype: Its antigen is as yet unknown.

TCRdb redid the calling of the 5' RACE reads with MiXCR, one entry per CDR3 protein. The sample yields about 540,000 distinct CDR3 sequences, 12% seen once. This chain joins TRBV11-2 and TRBJ1-4; a possible D gene is TRBD1 (5 bases). The sample consisted of blood, either unsorted or a sorted T cell fraction (not recorded which). This TCR was sampled from a male donor with ankylosing spondylitis. The CDR3 spells CASSPAGANEKLFF. CDR3 nucleotide sequence: TGTGCCAGCAGCCCCGCGGGGGCTAATGAAAAACTGTTTTTT.